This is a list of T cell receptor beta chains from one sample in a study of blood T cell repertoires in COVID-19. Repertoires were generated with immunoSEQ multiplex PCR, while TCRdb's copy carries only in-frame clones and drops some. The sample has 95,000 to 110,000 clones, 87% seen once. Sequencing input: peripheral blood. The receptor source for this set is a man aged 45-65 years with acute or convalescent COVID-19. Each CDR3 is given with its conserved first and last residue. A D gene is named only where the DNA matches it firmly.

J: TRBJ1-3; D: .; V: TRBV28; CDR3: CASRGGTSSGNTIYF; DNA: TGTGCCAGCAGGGGAGGGACAAGCTCTGGAAACACCATATATTTT
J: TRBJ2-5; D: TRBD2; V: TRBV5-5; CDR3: CASSLVGLAGAMTQYF; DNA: TGTGCCAGCAGCTTGGTTGGGCTAGCGGGAGCTATGACCCAGTACTTC
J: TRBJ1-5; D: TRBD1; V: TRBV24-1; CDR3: CATSESTGGYQPQHF; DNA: TGTGCCACCAGTGAATCGACAGGGGGATATCAGCCCCAGCATTTT
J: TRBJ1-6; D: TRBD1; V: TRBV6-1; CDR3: CASSGDRGSYNSPLHF; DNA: TGTGCCAGCAGTGGTGACAGGGGGTCCTATAATTCACCCCTCCACTTT
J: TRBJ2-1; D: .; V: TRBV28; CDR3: CASGTVFDEQFF; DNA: TGTGCCAGCGGGACTGTTTTCGATGAGCAGTTCTTC
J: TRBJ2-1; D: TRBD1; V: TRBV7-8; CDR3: CASTRTGTGNEQFF; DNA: TGTGCCAGCACAAGGACAGGGACGGGCAATGAGCAGTTCTTC
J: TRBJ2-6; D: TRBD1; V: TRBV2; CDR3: CASNRDRVLSGANVLTF; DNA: TGTGCCAGCAACCGGGACAGGGTCTTGTCTGGGGCCAACGTCCTGACTTTC
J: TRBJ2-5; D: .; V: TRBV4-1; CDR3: CASSQTTGQETQYF; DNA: TGCGCCAGCAGCCAAACGACAGGCCAAGAGACCCAGTACTTC
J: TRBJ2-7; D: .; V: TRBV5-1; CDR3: CASSFGQGGYEQYF; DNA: TGCGCCAGCAGCTTTGGGCAGGGAGGCTACGAGCAGTACTTC
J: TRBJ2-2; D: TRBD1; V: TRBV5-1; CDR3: CASSLEGAIAGELFF; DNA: TGCGCCAGCAGCTTGGAGGGGGCTATAGCCGGGGAGCTGTTTTTT
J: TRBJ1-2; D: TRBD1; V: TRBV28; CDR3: CASSWTGERYGYTF; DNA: TGTGCCAGCAGTTGGACAGGGGAACGATATGGCTACACCTTC
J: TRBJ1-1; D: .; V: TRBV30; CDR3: CAQGLSGGAFF; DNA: TGTGCCCAAGGCCTTTCCGGGGGGGCTTTCTTT
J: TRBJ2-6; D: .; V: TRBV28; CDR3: CASSPSRRGRTSGANVLTF; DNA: TGTGCCAGCAGTCCAAGCCGGAGGGGACGGACCTCTGGGGCCAACGTCCTGACTTTC
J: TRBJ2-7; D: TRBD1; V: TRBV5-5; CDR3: CASSRQGNEQYF; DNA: TGTGCCAGCAGCCGACAGGGGAACGAGCAGTACTTC
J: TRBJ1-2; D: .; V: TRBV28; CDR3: CASSFAAGGGLYGYTF; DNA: TGTGCCAGCAGTTTCGCCGCGGGTGGAGGACTCTATGGCTACACCTTC
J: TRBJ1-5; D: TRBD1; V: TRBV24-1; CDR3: CATSRGQGSNQPQHF; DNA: TGTGCCACCAGTCGAGGACAGGGTAGCAATCAGCCCCAGCATTTT